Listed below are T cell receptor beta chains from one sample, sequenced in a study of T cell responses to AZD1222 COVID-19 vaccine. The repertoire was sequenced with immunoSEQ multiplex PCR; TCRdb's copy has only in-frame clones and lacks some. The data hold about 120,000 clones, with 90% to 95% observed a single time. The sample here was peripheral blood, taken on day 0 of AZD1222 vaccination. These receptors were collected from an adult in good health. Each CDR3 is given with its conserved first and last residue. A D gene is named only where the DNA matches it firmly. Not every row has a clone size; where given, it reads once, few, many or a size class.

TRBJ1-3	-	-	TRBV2	CASSVQMDTIYF	TGTGCCAGCAGTGTCCAGATGGACACCATATATTTT
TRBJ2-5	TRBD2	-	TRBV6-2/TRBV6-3	CASSYLGLAGSWRETQYF	TGTGCCAGCAGTTACCTGGGACTAGCGGGTTCTTGGAGGGAGACCCAGTACTTC
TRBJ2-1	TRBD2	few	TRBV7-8	CASSLGAGGSYNEQFF	TGTGCCAGCAGCTTGGGGGCGGGAGGATCCTACAATGAGCAGTTCTTC
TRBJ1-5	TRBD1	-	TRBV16	CASSQGTGSLHQPQHF	TGTGCCAGCAGCCAAGGGACAGGGTCTTTACATCAGCCCCAGCATTTT
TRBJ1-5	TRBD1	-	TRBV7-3	CASTNTGQGFHQPQHF	TGTGCCAGCACAAATACGGGACAGGGATTTCATCAGCCCCAGCATTTT
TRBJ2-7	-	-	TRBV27	CASSLIGTGSSYEQYF	TGTGCCAGCAGTTTAATAGGGACGGGTAGCTCCTACGAGCAGTACTTC
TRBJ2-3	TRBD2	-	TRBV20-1	CSASVAGITDTQYF	TGCAGTGCTAGTGTAGCGGGAATCACAGATACGCAGTATTTT
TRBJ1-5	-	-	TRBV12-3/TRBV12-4	CASSEQGPQPQHF	TGTGCCAGCAGTGAACAGGGCCCCCAGCCCCAGCATTTT
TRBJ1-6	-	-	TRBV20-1	CSAGGNSPLHF	TGCAGTGCCGGCGGTAATTCACCCCTCCACTTT
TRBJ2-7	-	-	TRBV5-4	CASSLSVYDSYEQYF	TGTGCCAGCAGCTTGTCTGTATACGACTCCTACGAGCAGTACTTC
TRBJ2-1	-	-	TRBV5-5	CASSLLGGAYNEQFF	TGTGCCAGCAGCCTGCTTGGGGGAGCCTACAATGAGCAGTTCTTC
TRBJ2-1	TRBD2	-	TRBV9	CASSGSGRAYNEQFF	TGTGCCAGCAGCGGAAGCGGGAGGGCCTACAATGAGCAGTTCTTC
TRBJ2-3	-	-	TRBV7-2	CASSLAGGLDTQYF	TGTGCCAGCAGCTTAGCGGGAGGCCTAGATACGCAGTATTTT
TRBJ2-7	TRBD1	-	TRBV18	CASSPVDRGNEQYF	TGTGCCAGCTCTCCCGTGGACAGGGGCAACGAGCAGTACTTC
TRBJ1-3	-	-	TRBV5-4	CASSLPGQLGRNTIYF	TGTGCCAGCAGCTTGCCGGGGCAGCTTGGTAGAAACACCATATATTTT
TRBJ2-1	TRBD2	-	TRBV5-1	CASSLGRASGNNEQFF	TGCGCCAGCAGCTTGGGGAGGGCTAGCGGTAACAATGAGCAGTTCTTC
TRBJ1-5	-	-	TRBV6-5	CASALERAQPQHF	TGTGCCAGCGCTCTGGAAAGGGCTCAGCCCCAGCATTTT
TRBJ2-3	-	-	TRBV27	CASSVGLLDTQYF	TGTGCCAGCAGTGTCGGACTCTTAGATACGCAGTATTTT
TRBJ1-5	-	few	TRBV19	CASSIVQSGNQPQHF	TGTGCCAGTAGTATAGTGCAGTCTGGCAATCAGCCCCAGCATTTT
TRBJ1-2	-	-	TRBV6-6	CASSSHRGRGGYTF	TGTGCCAGCAGTTCTCATCGGGGGCGCGGGGGCTACACCTTC
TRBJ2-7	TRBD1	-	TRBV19	CASSIRVRGPAYEQYF	TGTGCCAGTAGTATTAGAGTTAGGGGGCCCGCCTACGAGCAGTACTTC
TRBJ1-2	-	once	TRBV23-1	CASSLLLGGYTF	TGCGCCAGCAGTCTCCTTCTGGGAGGCTACACCTTC
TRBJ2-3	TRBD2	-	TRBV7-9	CASRSPGLAGVSGTDTQYF	TGTGCCAGCAGATCGCCGGGACTAGCGGGAGTCTCTGGCACAGATACGCAGTATTTT
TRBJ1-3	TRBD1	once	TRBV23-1	CASSQDRASSGNTIYF	TGCGCCAGCAGCCAGGACAGGGCAAGCTCTGGAAACACCATATATTTT
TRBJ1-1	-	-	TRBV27	CASSLRTGGTEAFF	TGTGCCAGCAGTTTAAGAACGGGAGGGACTGAAGCTTTCTTT
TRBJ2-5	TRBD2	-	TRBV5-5	CASSTIAGARQETQYF	TGTGCCAGCAGCACCATAGCGGGAGCCCGCCAAGAGACCCAGTACTTC
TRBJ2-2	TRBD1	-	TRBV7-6	CASSLVRDRGAGELFF	TGTGCCAGCAGCTTAGTCCGGGACAGGGGAGCCGGGGAGCTGTTTTTT
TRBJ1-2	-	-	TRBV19	CASRHVPTNYGYTF	TGTGCCAGTAGACACGTCCCTACAAACTATGGCTACACCTTC
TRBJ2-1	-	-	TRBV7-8	CASSPDNEQFF	TGTGCCAGCAGCCCCGATAATGAGCAGTTCTTC
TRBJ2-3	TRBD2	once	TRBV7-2	CASSLAGGRADTQYF	TGTGCCAGCAGCTTAGCGGGTGGGAGGGCAGATACGCAGTATTTT
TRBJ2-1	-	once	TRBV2	CASSEPHLGFF	TGTGCCAGCAGTGAACCACACCTGGGGTTCTTC
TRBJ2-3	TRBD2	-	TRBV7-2	CASSPRRGRAGADTQYF	TGTGCCAGCAGCCCGCGCCGAGGCCGGGCGGGAGCAGATACGCAGTATTTT
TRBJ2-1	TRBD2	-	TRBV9	CASSVVASGTYNEQFF	TGTGCCAGCAGCGTAGTCGCTAGCGGGACATACAATGAGCAGTTCTTC
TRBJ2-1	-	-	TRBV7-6	CASSLSLGFNNEQFF	TGTGCCAGCAGCTTAAGTCTCGGGTTCAACAATGAGCAGTTCTTC
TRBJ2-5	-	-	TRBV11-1	CASSLLRRSAQETQYF	TGTGCCAGCAGCTTACTTCGCAGGTCTGCCCAAGAGACCCAGTACTTC
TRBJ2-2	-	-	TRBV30	CAWSLGTGELFF	TGTGCCTGGAGTTTGGGCACCGGGGAGCTGTTTTTT
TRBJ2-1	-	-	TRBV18	CASSPLGGAVRGEQFF	TGTGCCAGCTCACCTTTGGGGGGGGCGGTGCGCGGTGAGCAGTTCTTC
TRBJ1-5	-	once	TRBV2	CASSPLGNQPQHF	TGTGCCAGCAGCCCCCTAGGGAATCAGCCCCAGCATTTT
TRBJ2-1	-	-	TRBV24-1	CATSEGTAFRQFF	TGTGCCACCAGTGAGGGGACGGCCTTTAGGCAGTTCTTC
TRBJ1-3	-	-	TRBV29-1	CSYGLGNTIYF	TGCAGCTACGGGTTGGGAAACACCATATATTTT
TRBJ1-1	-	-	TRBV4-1	CASSQPPGSMNTEAFF	TGCGCCAGCAGCCAACCCCCCGGGAGCATGAACACTGAAGCTTTCTTT
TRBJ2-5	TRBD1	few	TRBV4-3	CASSQAPGTGGETQYF	TGCGCCAGCAGCCAAGCCCCCGGGACAGGGGGTGAGACCCAGTACTTC
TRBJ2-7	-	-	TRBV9	CASSVGEDEQYF	TGTGCCAGCAGCGTAGGAGAGGACGAGCAGTACTTC
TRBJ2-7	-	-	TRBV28	CASSFSGTSYEQYF	TGTGCCAGCAGTTTCTCGGGAACCTCCTACGAGCAGTACTTC
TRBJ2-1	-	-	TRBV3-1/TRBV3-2	CASSQDYVEQFF	TGTGCCAGCAGCCAAGACTATGTTGAGCAGTTCTTC
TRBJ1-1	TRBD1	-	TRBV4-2	CASSQENRGYMNTEAFF	TGTGCCAGCAGCCAAGAAAACAGGGGGTATATGAACACTGAAGCTTTCTTT
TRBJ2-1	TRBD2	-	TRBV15	CATSRERGSVYNEQFF	TGTGCCACCAGCAGAGAACGCGGGAGTGTCTACAATGAGCAGTTCTTC
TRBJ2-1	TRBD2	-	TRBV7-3	CASSRGTSGGEQFF	TGTGCCAGCAGCCGGGGGACTAGCGGGGGAGAGCAGTTCTTC
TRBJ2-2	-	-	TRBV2	CASRTPLAEPNTGELFF	TGTGCCAGCAGAACCCCCTTAGCGGAACCGAACACCGGGGAGCTGTTTTTT
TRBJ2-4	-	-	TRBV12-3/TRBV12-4	CASSLAGPIEQYF	TGTGCCAGCAGTTTAGCCGGACCGATAGAGCAGTACTTC